This TCR beta chain was found in a study of T cell clones after liver transplantation. The trim removed 5 bases at V and 9 bases at J, leaving 16 bases unmatched. The CDR3 totals 16 residues. Per the germline V gene, CDR1 is SGHVS and CDR2 is FNYEAQ. Regarding this clone: Its antigen is currently unknown.

The method was immunoSEQ multiplex PCR; TCRdb's version includes in-frame clones alone and lacks a portion of them. The data show about 2,900 clones, with roughly 23% seen just once and 15% to 19% held by the top ten. Proliferating CFSE-low MLR cells were sequenced to define alloreactive TCRbeta sequences. Graft donor PBMCs, splenocytes, lymph-node cells, or third-party PBMCs stimulated pre-transplant recipient cells. The V call is TRBV7-6, the J call TRBJ2-1; 7 bases are a match to TRBD2. Sequenced material: CD4+ T cells from PBMCs cultured with third-party cells. The TCR sequence derives from a human patient who received a liver transplant. T cells may partly derive from the graft donor. The CDR3 loop reads CASSVGAGMALGEQFF. The DNA of the CDR3 is TGTGCCAGCAGCGTCGGAGCGGGGATGGCCTTGGGTGAGCAGTTCTTC.